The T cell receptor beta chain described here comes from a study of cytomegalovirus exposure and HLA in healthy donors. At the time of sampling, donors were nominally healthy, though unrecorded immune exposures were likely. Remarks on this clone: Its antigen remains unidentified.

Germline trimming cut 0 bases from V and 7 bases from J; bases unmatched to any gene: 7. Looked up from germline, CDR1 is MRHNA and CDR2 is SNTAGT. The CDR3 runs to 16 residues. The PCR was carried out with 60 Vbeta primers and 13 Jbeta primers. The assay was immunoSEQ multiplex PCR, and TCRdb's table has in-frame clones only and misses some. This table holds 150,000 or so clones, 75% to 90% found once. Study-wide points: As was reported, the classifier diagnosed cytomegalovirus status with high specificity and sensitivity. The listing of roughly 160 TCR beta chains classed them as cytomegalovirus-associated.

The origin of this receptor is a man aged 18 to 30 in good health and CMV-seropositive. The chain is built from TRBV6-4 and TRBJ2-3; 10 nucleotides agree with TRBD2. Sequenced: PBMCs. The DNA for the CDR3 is TGTGCCAGCAGTGACTCGGAGAGCGGGGGGGCAAATACGCAGTATTTT. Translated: CASSDSESGGANTQYF.